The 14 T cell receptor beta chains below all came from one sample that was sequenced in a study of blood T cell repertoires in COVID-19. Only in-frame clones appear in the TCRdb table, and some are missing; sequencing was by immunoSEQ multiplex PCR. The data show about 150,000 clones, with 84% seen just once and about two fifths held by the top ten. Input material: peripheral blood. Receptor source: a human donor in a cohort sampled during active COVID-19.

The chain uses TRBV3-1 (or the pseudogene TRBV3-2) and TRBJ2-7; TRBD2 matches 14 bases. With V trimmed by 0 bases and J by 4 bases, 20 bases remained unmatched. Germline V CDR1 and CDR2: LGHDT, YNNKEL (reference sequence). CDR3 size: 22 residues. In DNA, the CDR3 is TGTGCCAGCAGCCAAGACCGGGGGACTAGCGGGAGTCCGGGGGCTGGTGGGTACGAGCAGTACGTC. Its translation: CASSQDRGTSGSPGAGGYEQYV.

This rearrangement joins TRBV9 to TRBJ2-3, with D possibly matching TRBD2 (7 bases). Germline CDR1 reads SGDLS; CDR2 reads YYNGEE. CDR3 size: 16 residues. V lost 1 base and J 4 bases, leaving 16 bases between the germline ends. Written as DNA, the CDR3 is TGTGCCAGCAGCGTAAGGGGAGGGGGAAACCCAGATACGCAGTATTTT. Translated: CASSVRGGGNPDTQYF.

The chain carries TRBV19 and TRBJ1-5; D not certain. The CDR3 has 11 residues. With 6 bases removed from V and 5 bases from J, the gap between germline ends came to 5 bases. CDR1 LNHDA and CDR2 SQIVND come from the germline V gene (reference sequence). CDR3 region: CASSEDQPQHF. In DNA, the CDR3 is TGTGCCAGTAGCGAGGATCAGCCCCAGCATTTT. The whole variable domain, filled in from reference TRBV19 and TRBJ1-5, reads DGGITQSPKYLFRKEGQNVTLSCEQNLNHDAMYWYRQDPGQGLRLIYYSQIVNDFQKGDIAEGYSVSREKKESFPLTVTSAQKNPTAFYLCASSEDQPQHFGDGTRLSIL.

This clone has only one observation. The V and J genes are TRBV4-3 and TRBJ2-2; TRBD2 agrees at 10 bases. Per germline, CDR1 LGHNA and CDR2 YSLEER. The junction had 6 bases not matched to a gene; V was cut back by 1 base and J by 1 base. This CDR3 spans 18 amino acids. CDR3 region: CASSQVLRTSGNTGELFF. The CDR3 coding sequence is TGCGCCAGCAGCCAAGTCTTGCGGACTAGCGGGAACACCGGGGAGCTGTTTTTT.

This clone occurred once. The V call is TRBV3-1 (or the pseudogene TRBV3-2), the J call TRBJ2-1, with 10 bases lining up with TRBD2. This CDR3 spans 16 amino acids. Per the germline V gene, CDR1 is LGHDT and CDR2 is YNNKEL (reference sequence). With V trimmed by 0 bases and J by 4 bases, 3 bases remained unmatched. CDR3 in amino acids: CASSQDLAGGYNEQFF. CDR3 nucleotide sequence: TGTGCCAGCAGCCAAGATTTAGCGGGGGGTTACAATGAGCAGTTCTTC.

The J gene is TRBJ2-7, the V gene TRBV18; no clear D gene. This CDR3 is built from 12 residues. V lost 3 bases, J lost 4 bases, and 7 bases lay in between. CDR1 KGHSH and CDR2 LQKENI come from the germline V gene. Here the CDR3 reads CASSPKQYEQYF. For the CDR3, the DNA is TGTGCCAGCTCACCGAAACAGTACGAGCAGTACTTC.

The DNA for the CDR3 is TGTGCCACCAGCAGACTAAGTACTAGCGGGAGGGCTGGCGAGACCCAGTACTTC. Translation: CATSRLSTSGRAGETQYF. J is TRBJ2-5 and V is TRBV15, with 13 bases fitting TRBD2. V gave up 2 bases and J gave up 5 bases; unmatched junction bases: 11. The length of the CDR3 is 18 residues. Germline values: CDR1 LNHNV, CDR2 YYDKDF (reference sequence).

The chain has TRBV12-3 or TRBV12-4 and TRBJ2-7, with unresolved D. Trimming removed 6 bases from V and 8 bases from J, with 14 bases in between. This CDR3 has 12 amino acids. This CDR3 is CASRTTERKQYF. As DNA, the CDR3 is TGTGCCAGCAGGACGACGGAGAGAAAGCAGTACTTC.

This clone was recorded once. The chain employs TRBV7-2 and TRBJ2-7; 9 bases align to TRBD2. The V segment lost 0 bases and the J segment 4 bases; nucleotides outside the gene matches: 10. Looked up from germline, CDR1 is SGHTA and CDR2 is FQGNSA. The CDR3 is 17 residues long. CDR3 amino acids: CASSLALGGGALYEQYF. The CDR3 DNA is TGTGCCAGCAGCTTAGCGCTAGGCGGGGGGGCCCTTTACGAGCAGTACTTC.

CDR3 protein: CSASTSGGQETQYF. DNA for the CDR3: TGCAGTGCTAGTACTAGCGGGGGCCAAGAGACCCAGTACTTC. The chain links TRBV20-1 to TRBJ2-5, with 11 bases aligning to TRBD2. CDR1 DFQATT and CDR2 SNEGSKA come from the germline V gene (reference sequence). V was clipped by 3 bases and J by 1 base; unmatched bases: 1. This CDR3 has 14 residues.

CDR3 coding DNA: TGTGCCAGTCGACCTCAGGGTAGGGCAACTAATGAAAAACTGTTTTTT. Residues: CASRPQGRATNEKLFF. V gene TRBV19 combines with J gene TRBJ1-4; D may be TRBD1 (5 bases). This CDR3 has 16 amino acids. The germline CDR1 and CDR2 sequences are LNHDA and SQIVND (reference sequence). The ends were cut back, 8 bases at V and 0 bases at J, with 16 bases in the middle.

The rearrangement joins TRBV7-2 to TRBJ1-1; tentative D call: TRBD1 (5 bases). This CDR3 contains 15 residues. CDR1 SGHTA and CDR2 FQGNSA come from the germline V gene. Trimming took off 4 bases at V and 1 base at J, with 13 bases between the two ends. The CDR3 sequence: CASSSIRGGNTEAFF. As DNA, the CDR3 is TGTGCCAGCAGCTCAATTCGGGGGGGGAACACTGAAGCTTTCTTT.

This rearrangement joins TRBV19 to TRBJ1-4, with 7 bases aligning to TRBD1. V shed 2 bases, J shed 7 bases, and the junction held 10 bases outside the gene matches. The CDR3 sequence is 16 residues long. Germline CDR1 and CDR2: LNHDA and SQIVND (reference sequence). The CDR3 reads CASSISGQVKGEKLFF. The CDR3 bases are TGTGCCAGTAGTATATCCGGACAGGTTAAGGGTGAAAAACTGTTTTTT.

This CDR3 is CASGRASGGPGVVHEQFF. CDR3 DNA: TGTGCCAGCGGCCGGGCTAGCGGGGGGCCGGGCGTAGTCCATGAGCAGTTCTTC. The gene calls are TRBV3-1 (or the pseudogene TRBV3-2) and TRBJ2-1, with 11 nucleotides matching TRBD2. After removal of 8 bases from V and 8 bases from J, the junction contained 20 bases not matched to a gene. The germline CDR1 and CDR2 sequences are LGHDT and YNNKEL (reference sequence). This CDR3 region has 18 residues.